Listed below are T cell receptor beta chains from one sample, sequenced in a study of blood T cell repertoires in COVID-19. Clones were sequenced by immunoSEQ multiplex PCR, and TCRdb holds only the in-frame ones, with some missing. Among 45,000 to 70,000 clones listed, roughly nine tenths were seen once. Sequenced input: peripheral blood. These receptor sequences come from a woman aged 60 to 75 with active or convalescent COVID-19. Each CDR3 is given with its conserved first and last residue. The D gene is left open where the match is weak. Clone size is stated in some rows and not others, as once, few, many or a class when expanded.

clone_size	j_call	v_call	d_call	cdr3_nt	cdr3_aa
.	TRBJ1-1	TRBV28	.	TGTGCCAGCACCCAGAGGAGTGAAGCTTTCTTT	CASTQRSEAFF
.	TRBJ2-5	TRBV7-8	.	TGTGCCAGCAGCTTAAGGGGGGGAAAGGAGACCCAGTACTTC	CASSLRGGKETQYF
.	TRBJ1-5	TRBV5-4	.	TGTGCCAGCAGCCCAGGAAGCTTGGGGCCCCAGCATTTT	CASSPGSLGPQHF
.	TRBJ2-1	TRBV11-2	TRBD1	TGTGCCAGCAGCTTAGAAGGGACAGGGGCCTACAATGAGCAGTTCTTC	CASSLEGTGAYNEQFF
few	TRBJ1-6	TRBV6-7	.	TGTGCCACCTCAGAAAATTCACCCCTCCACTTT	CATSENSPLHF
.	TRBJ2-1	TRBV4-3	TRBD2	TGCGCCAGCAGCCAAGATCAAGCGGGGTGGAACAATGAGCAGTTCTTC	CASSQDQAGWNNEQFF
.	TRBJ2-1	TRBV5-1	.	TGCGCCAGCAGCTTTATCGGGAGAGGGGCGGATGAGCAGTTCTTC	CASSFIGRGADEQFF
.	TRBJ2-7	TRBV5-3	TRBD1	TGTGCCAGAAGCTCGGGACAGGGGTTCGACTACGAGCAGTACTTC	CARSSGQGFDYEQYF
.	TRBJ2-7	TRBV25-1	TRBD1	TGTGCCAGCAGGGCCCGGACAGGGAGCTCCTACGAGCAGTACTTC	CASRARTGSSYEQYF
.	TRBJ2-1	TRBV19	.	TGTGCCAGTAGTAGGGGGGTGGGCTACAATGAGCAGTTCTTC	CASSRGVGYNEQFF
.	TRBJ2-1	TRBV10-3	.	TGTGCCATCAGTGACCGCCAGAACAATGAGCAGTTCTTC	CAISDRQNNEQFF
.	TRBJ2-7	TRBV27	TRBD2	TGTGCCAGCAGTTTAGGCGGGGGGAGGTACGAGCAGTACTTC	CASSLGGGRYEQYF
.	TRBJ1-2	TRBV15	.	TGTGCCACCAGCAGAGATCAGTATGGCTACACCTTC	CATSRDQYGYTF
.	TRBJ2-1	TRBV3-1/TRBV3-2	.	TGTGCCAGCAGCCAAGAAAACGGTGCCTACAATGAGCAGTTCTTC	CASSQENGAYNEQFF
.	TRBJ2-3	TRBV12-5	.	TGTGCTAGTGGTTTTGGACTTCGGGGAGATACGCAGTATTTT	CASGFGLRGDTQYF
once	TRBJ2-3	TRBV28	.	TGTGCCAGCAGATTCGGAGGTGGCACAGATACGCAGTATTTT	CASRFGGGTDTQYF
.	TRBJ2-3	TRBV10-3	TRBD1	TGTGCCATCAGCGACAGGGTCAGCACAGATACGCAGTATTTT	CAISDRVSTDTQYF
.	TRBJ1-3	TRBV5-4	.	TGTGCCAGCACCGTAGCGGGGGGTCGGGTAGGAAACACCATATATTTT	CASTVAGGRVGNTIYF
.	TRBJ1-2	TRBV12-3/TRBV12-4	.	TGTGCCAGCAGTTTAAAAGTAGACTATGGCTACACCTTC	CASSLKVDYGYTF
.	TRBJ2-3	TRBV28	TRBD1	TGTGCCAGCAGTACCCTGGACAGGACCACAGATACGCAGTATTTT	CASSTLDRTTDTQYF
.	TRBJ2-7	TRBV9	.	TGTGCCAGCAGCCTATACGGGATGGACGAGCAGTACTTC	CASSLYGMDEQYF
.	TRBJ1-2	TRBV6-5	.	TGTGCCAGCAGTTACTCGTCGACAGGAAACGCCTATGGCTACACCTTC	CASSYSSTGNAYGYTF
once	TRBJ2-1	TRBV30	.	TGTGCCTGGATGCGGGACCAATACAATGAGCAGTTCTTC	CAWMRDQYNEQFF
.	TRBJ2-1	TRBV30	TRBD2	TGTGCCGGGACTAGCGGGAGGATTTTGAATGAGCAGTTCTTC	CAGTSGRILNEQFF
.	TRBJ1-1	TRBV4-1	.	TGCGCCAGCAGCCGGGGGGTTTTTAGGAACACTGAAGCTTTCTTT	CASSRGVFRNTEAFF
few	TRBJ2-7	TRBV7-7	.	TGTGCCAGCAGCTTTCGGGAGAGGAGCTACGAGCAGTACTTC	CASSFRERSYEQYF
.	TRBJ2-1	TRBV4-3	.	TGCGCCAGCAGCCAAGATTCGGGACTCAGTTTCTACAATGAGCAGTTCTTC	CASSQDSGLSFYNEQFF
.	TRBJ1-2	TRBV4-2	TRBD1	TGTGCCAGCAGCCAAGTATTAGGACAGGGGGAGACTTCTAACTATGGCTACACCTTC	CASSQVLGQGETSNYGYTF
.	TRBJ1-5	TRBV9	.	TGTGCCAGCAGCGCCTCCTCGGGTGGAAATCAGCCCCAGCATTTT	CASSASSGGNQPQHF
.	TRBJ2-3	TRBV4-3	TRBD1	TGCGCCAGCAGCCCCGATACAGGGGACGGGGATACGCAGTATTTT	CASSPDTGDGDTQYF
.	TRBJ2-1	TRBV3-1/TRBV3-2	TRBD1	TGTGCCAGCAGCCCCGTCCCGGGACAGGGAACCTACAATGAGCAGTTCTTC	CASSPVPGQGTYNEQFF
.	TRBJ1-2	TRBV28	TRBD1	TGTGCCAGCAGCCTTCGACAGGGTCGAGGCTATGGCTACACCTTC	CASSLRQGRGYGYTF
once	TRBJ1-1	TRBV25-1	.	TGTGCCAGCAGTGAAACCCTATTCTCCACTGAAGCTTTCTTT	CASSETLFSTEAFF
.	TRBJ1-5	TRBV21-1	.	TGTGCCAGCAGCGGCACTGTCCCCGGGAGGGAACGGGATCAGCCCCAGCATTTT	CASSGTVPGRERDQPQHF
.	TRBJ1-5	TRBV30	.	TGTGCCTGGAGTGTCCAAATTAGCAATCAGCCCCAGCATTTT	CAWSVQISNQPQHF
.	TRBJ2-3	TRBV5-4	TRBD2	TGTGCCAGCAGCTTGGCGGGACGGGGGGGCACAGATACGCAGTATTTT	CASSLAGRGGTDTQYF
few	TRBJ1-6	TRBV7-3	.	TGTGCCAGCAGCCCCAAACCGGCGGGCCCTAATTCACCCCTCCACTTT	CASSPKPAGPNSPLHF
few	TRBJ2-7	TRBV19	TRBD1	TGTGCCAGTAGTATGTTGGCGGGACAGGGGCAACGGGAGCAGTACTTC	CASSMLAGQGQREQYF
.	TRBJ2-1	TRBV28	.	TGTGCCAGCAGTTTTGGAGGGAAGGGCAATGAGCAGTTCTTC	CASSFGGKGNEQFF
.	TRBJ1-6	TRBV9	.	TGTGCCAGCAGCGTAGGAGGGGGTCGTTACTCACCCCTCCACTTT	CASSVGGGRYSPLHF
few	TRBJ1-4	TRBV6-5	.	TGTGCCAGCAGTTACTCGGCGGGTGCAACTAATGAAAAACTGTTTTTT	CASSYSAGATNEKLFF
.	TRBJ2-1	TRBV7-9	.	TGTGCCAGCAGCTTAGCGGGGACTTCCTACAATGAGCAGTTCTTC	CASSLAGTSYNEQFF
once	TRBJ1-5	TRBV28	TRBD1	TGTGCCAGCATTCCCGGACAGGTTCGTCAGCCCCAGCATTTT	CASIPGQVRQPQHF
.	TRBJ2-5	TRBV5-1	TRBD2	TGCGCCAGCAGCCGGAAAGCGGGGCTTCAAGAGACCCAGTACTTC	CASSRKAGLQETQYF
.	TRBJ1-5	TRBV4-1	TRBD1	TGCGCCAGCAGCCAACCTGACAGGGCTAATCAGCCCCAGCATTTT	CASSQPDRANQPQHF
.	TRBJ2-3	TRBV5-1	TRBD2	TGCGCCAGTAGGGACCCCGGGGGGGACACAGATACGCAGTATTTT	CASRDPGGDTDTQYF
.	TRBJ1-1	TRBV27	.	TGTGCCAGCAGTGAGCGCGGGGGCACTGAAGCTTTCTTT	CASSERGGTEAFF
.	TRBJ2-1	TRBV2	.	TGTGCCAGCAGAGCTCGAAATGAGCAGTTCTTC	CASRARNEQFF
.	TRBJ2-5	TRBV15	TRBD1	TGTGCCACTCAGGGGGCCCGGCAAGAGACCCAGTACTTC	CATQGARQETQYF
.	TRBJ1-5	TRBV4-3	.	TGCGCCAGCAGCCGGACGATGGTAGGGGGCAATCAGCCCCAGCATTTT	CASSRTMVGGNQPQHF
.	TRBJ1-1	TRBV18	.	TGTGCCAGCTCACCGTTCCAGAACACTGAAGCTTTCTTT	CASSPFQNTEAFF
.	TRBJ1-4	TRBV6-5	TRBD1	TGTGCCAGCGGGACAGGGGGCGCGGCTAATGAAAAACTGTTTTTT	CASGTGGAANEKLFF